The 13 T cell receptor beta chains listed next were all sequenced from one sample in a study of blood T cell repertoires in COVID-19 (TCRdb year 2020). Receptor amplification or capture employed the immunoSEQ multiplex PCR assay. TCRdb provides this immuneACCESS table in a form limited to in-frame rearrangements. Some clones are lacking; in checked studies, under half of them reflect an unresolved V gene, and why the rest are absent is not known. A total of about 130,000 clones appear in this sample, 65% to 90% of them only once. The leading ten clones occupy about 6.2% of the sample. Sequenced: peripheral blood. These receptors were collected from a man aged 80 or over with active or convalescent COVID-19.

This clone turned up a few times. This chain uses TRBV5-1 with TRBJ2-7, with D perhaps matching TRBD1 (5 bases). This CDR3 contains 14 residues. V was pared by 0 bases and J by 0 bases, with 7 bases between. Germline V lookup: CDR1 SGHRS, CDR2 YFSETQ. The CDR3 coding sequence is TGCGCCAGCAGCTTGGCCCAGGGCTCCTACGAGCAGTACTTC. Protein product: CASSLAQGSYEQYF.

This chain connects TRBV5-1 to TRBJ1-5, with D perhaps TRBD1 (5 bases). CDR1 is SGHRS, CDR2 YFSETQ, per germline. The CDR3 has 15 amino acids. Trimming removed 2 bases at V and 2 bases at J, with 11 bases between. CDR3 amino acids: CASSFTGLGNQPQHF. DNA of the CDR3: TGCGCCAGCAGCTTCACAGGCCTAGGCAATCAGCCCCAGCATTTT.

The CDR3 DNA reads as TGCGCCAGCAGCGCCGGGACAGCTAACTATGGCTACACCTTC. It specifies CASSAGTANYGYTF. The chain couples TRBV5-1 to TRBJ1-2; 7 positions match TRBD1. The CDR3 is 14 residues long. V was pared by 4 bases and J by 0 bases, with 3 bases of the junction left unmatched. Per germline, CDR1 SGHRS and CDR2 YFSETQ.

The genes are TRBV6-5 and TRBJ1-2, with 7 bases lining up with TRBD1. The germline gives CDR1 MNHEY, CDR2 SVGAGI. V dropped 7 bases and J dropped 3; count of bases not matched to a gene: 8. The CDR3 extends over 14 amino acids. The DNA for the CDR3 is TGTGCCAGCACCCGAGACAGGGCGTACTATGGCTACACCTTC. Amino acid sequence: CASTRDRAYYGYTF.

The CDR3 is CASSFRGGAGYTF. Here the CDR3 DNA reads TGTGCCAGCAGTTTTCGAGGGGGCGCTGGCTACACCTTC. The chain links TRBV27 to TRBJ1-2; the match to TRBD1 covers 7 bases. CDR1 MNHEY and CDR2 SMNVEV come from the germline V gene (reference sequence). The junction had 5 bases not matched to a gene; V was cut back by 3 bases and J by 7 bases. CDR3 length: 13 amino acids.

The V call is TRBV7-9, the J call TRBJ2-2; 8 bases fit TRBD2. J was trimmed by 6 bases and V by 1 base; bases with no gene match: 10. The CDR3 contains 17 residues. Germline CDR1 SEHNR, CDR2 FQNEAQ (reference sequence). This CDR3 reads CASSLGSPAGEAGELFF. CDR3 nucleotide sequence: TGTGCCAGCAGCTTAGGATCTCCAGCGGGAGAGGCCGGGGAGCTGTTTTTT.

The chain is built from TRBV6-5 and TRBJ1-3; unclear D gene. CDR3 length: 15 amino acids. The germline V and J ends were trimmed by 2 bases and 2 bases, with 10 bases remaining between them. Germline V CDR1 and CDR2: MNHEY, SVGAGI. The CDR3: CASSYQPRAGNTIYF. In DNA, the CDR3 is TGTGCCAGCAGTTACCAGCCTAGAGCTGGAAACACCATATATTTT.

The sample holds a few counts of this clone. The V gene is TRBV18, the J gene TRBJ2-7, with D perhaps TRBD2 (5 bases). V was pared by 0 bases and J by 7 bases, with 10 bases between. Germline V CDR1 and CDR2: KGHSH, LQKENI. This CDR3 has 13 amino acids. Here the CDR3 reads CASSPPAEREQYF. CDR3 DNA: TGTGCCAGCTCACCACCAGCCGAGCGGGAGCAGTACTTC.

This chain connects TRBV3-1 (or the pseudogene TRBV3-2) to TRBJ1-5; 9 bases are shared with TRBD1. CDR1 and CDR2 (germline): LGHDT, YNNKEL (reference sequence). This CDR3 comprises 20 residues. V dropped 5 bases and J dropped 2; count of bases not matched to a gene: 19. CDR3 sequence: CASSMPPGTGRSHGNQPQHF. The DNA for the CDR3 is TGTGCCAGCAGCATGCCCCCCGGGACAGGGAGATCCCACGGCAATCAGCCCCAGCATTTT.

V and J are TRBV13 and TRBJ1-2; D gene uncertain. Germline loops: CDR1 PRHDT, CDR2 FYEKMQ (reference sequence). V gave up 8 bases and J gave up 7 bases, with 8 bases separating them. The CDR3 contains 10 residues. The CDR3 sequence: CASGSRGYTF. CDR3 DNA sequence: TGTGCCAGCGGGAGTCGTGGCTACACCTTC.

Here the CDR3 DNA reads TGTGCCAGCAGTGACGGGCGGCAGGGCCTGGGTGGCTACACCTTC. Translated: CASSDGRQGLGGYTF. The gene calls are TRBV6-4 and TRBJ1-2; TRBD1 might be the D (5 bases). The CDR3 has 15 residues. The V and J ends lost 2 bases and 7 bases respectively, with 17 bases between them. Per germline, CDR1 MRHNA and CDR2 SNTAGT.

The chain has TRBV5-1 and TRBJ1-5; no reliable D call. Trimming shortened V by 2 bases and J by 1 base, and 7 bases separated the two germline ends. This CDR3 is built from 14 residues. Germline-derived CDR1 and CDR2 are SGHRS and YFSETQ. The CDR3 coding sequence is TGCGCCAGCAGCTTCGACGGGAGCAATCAGCCCCAGCATTTT. Protein: CASSFDGSNQPQHF.

This chain connects TRBV28 to TRBJ1-1; tentative D call: TRBD1 (6 bases). Germline CDR1 reads MDHEN; CDR2 reads SYDVKM. The CDR3 runs 13 residues. V was cut by 6 bases and J by 4 bases, with 12 bases left in between. CDR3 region: CASSYTGPTEAFF. DNA for the CDR3: TGTGCCAGCAGCTATACAGGGCCCACTGAAGCTTTCTTT.